What follows describes a single T cell receptor beta chain. The source of the sample is a study of blood T cell repertoires in COVID-19. Study at large: The United States, Italy and Spain were the sources of the acute and convalescent COVID-19 samples. T cells, B-cell-depleted T cells, or PBMCs supplied cDNA or gDNA.

Trimming cost V 5 bases and J 12 bases, with 26 bases left between them. CDR3 size: 16 residues. In germline, CDR1 is SGHAT, CDR2 FQDESV (reference sequence). Per the authors' pipeline: Amplification of reference gene primers provided the estimated nucleated cell counts. Here immunoSEQ multiplex PCR was the method, and the copy in TCRdb shows in-frame clones only, minus some. V and J calls and clone size are copied from that table; D and trimming were computed from the DNA. The sample lists 250,000 to 300,000 clones, approximately 88% occurring once. The sequenced sample consisted of peripheral blood. The receptor was isolated from a man in his forties or fifties with acute or convalescent COVID-19. The chain has TRBV11-1 and TRBJ2-1; D perhaps matches TRBD2 (6 bases). CDR3 amino acids: CASSPLTGLRGKGQFF. The CDR3 DNA reads as TGTGCCAGCAGCCCTCTAACGGGACTCCGGGGCAAAGGGCAGTTCTTC.